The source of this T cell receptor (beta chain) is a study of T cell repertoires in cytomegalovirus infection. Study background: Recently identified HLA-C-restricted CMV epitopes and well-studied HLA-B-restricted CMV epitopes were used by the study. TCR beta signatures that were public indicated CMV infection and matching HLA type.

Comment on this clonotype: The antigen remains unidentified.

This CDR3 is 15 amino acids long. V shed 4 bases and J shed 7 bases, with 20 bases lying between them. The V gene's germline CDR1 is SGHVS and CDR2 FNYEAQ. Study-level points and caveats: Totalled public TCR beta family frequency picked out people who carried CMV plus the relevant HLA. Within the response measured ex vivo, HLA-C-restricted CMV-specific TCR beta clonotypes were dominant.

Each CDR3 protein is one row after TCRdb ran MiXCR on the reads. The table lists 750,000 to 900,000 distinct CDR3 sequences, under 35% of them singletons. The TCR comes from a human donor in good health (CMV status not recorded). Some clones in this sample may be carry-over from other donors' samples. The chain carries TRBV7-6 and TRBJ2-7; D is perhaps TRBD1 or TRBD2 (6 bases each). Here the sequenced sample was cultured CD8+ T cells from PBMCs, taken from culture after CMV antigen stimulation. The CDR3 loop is CASSSARGGLGEQYV. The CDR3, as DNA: TGTGCCAGCAGCTCAGCCCGAGGGGGGCTAGGGGAGCAGTACGTC.